The following is a T cell receptor beta chain sequence with its context. Its antigen is undetermined. One entry per CDR3 protein results from TCRdb running MiXCR on the 5' RACE reads. The sample lists over 300,000 distinct CDR3 sequences, 6.5% to 8.5% seen once, with about 18% in the top ten. The CDR3 has 13 amino acids. CDR1 is DFQATT and CDR2 is SNEGSKA in the germline V gene (reference sequence). This specimen comes from a study of T cells after yellow fever vaccination. Study findings and constraints: A limited proportion of clonotypes was detected within both the CD4 and CD8 compartments. After the booster, roughly 96% of CD4 and 88% of CD8 primary-response clones were re-detected.

V is TRBV20-1 and J is TRBJ2-5; weak D call: TRBD1 (6 bases). This clonotype was sampled from a man between 18 and 29 years old who received the YFV17D yellow fever vaccine. The sequences come from PBMCs, collected 45 days after the first yellow fever vaccination. The CDR3 loop is CSQQGTGQETQYF. The DNA for the CDR3 is TGCAGCCAACAGGGCACAGGGCAAGAGACCCAGTACTTC.